This T cell receptor (beta chain) was recovered during a study of blood T cell repertoires in COVID-19. Study as a whole: Acute and convalescent COVID-19 samples came from the United States, Italy and Spain. T cells, B-cell-depleted T cells, or PBMCs provided the cDNA or gDNA that served as material.

Study processing details: Reference gene primer amplification gave estimated nucleated cell counts. Here immunoSEQ multiplex PCR was the method, and the copy in TCRdb shows in-frame clones only, minus some. V and J calls and clone size are as listed in that table; D and trimming were resolved from the DNA. The data show some 49,000 clones, roughly 80% seen once. The CDR3 extends over 12 amino acids. Trimming took 6 bases from V and 6 from J, leaving 14 bases between them. The germline V gene encodes CDR1 GTSNPN and CDR2 SVGIG (reference sequence). The sequence was collected from a human donor in a cohort sampled during active COVID-19. This chain connects TRBV30 to TRBJ1-1, with D maybe TRBD1 (5 bases). Material: peripheral blood. The CDR3 here is CACRRVVAEAFF. The CDR3 DNA follows: TGTGCCTGCCGCAGGGTGGTGGCTGAAGCTTTCTTT.